This T cell receptor beta chain came from a study of T cell changes during pregnancy in multiple sclerosis. Sequencing was performed with immunoSEQ multiplex PCR; in TCRdb, only in-frame clones are kept and a portion is missing. The sample has roughly 40,000 clones; 75% to 95% are singletons. The CDR3 has 14 residues. Germline V gene lookup returns CDR1 SGHRS and CDR2 YFSETQ. V shed 0 bases, J shed 5 bases, and the junction held 4 bases outside the gene matches. Sequences were derived from CD4+ T cells from peripheral blood mononuclear cells, sampled after pregnancy. This chain links TRBV5-1 with TRBJ2-5; 7 bases match TRBD2. This sequence was found in a female donor in good health, enrolled as a control in a pregnancy study. CDR3 region: CASSLAAGEETQYF. The CDR3 DNA is TGCGCCAGCAGCTTGGCGGCGGGAGAGGAGACCCAGTACTTC.